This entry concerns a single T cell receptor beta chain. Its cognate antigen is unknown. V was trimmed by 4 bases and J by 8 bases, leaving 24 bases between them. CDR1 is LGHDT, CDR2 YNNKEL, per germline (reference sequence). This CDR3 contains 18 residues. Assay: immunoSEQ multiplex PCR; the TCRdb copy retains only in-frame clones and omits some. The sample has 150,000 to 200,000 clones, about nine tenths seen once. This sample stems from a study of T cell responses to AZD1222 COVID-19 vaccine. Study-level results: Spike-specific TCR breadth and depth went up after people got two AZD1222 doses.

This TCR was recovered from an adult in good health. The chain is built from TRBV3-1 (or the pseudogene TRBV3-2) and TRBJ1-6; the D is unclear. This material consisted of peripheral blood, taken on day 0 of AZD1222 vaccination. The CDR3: CASSPKLTTLTIHSPLHF. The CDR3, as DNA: TGTGCCAGCAGCCCCAAGCTTACTACGCTCACAATTCATTCACCCCTCCACTTT.